These 28 T cell receptor beta chains came from one sample sequenced in a study of cytomegalovirus exposure and HLA in healthy donors. Primers included in the PCR were 60 Vbeta and 13 Jbeta primers. TCRdb keeps only in-frame clones here, not all; method: immunoSEQ multiplex PCR. The repertoire consists of around 140,000 clones, with about 79% occurring once and the leading ten covering 1.8%. The sequenced sample was PBMCs. These receptors were obtained from a female donor in good health and CMV-seropositive.

This rearrangement joins TRBV19 to TRBJ1-5, with TRBD1 matching 7 bases. Germline loops: CDR1 LNHDA, CDR2 SQIVND (reference sequence). The CDR3 has 15 residues. V was clipped by 3 bases and J by 5 bases; unmatched bases: 7. CDR3 loop: CASSIETGFDQPQHF. The CDR3 region has the DNA TGTGCCAGTAGTATCGAGACAGGGTTCGATCAGCCCCAGCATTTT.

The chain couples TRBV18 to TRBJ1-5; TRBD1 matches at 7 bases. The junction had 8 bases not matched to a gene; V was cut back by 4 bases and J by 5 bases. The CDR3 has 15 residues. Germline V gives CDR1 KGHSH, CDR2 LQKENI. The CDR3 spells CASSRVGQADQPQHF. CDR3 nucleotide sequence: TGTGCCAGCTCACGGGTCGGACAGGCTGATCAGCCCCAGCATTTT.

The rearrangement links TRBV28 to TRBJ2-1; TRBD2 aligns across 8 bases. The CDR3 consists of 15 residues. V shed 7 bases and J 1 base; nucleotides not matched to a gene: 6. The V gene's germline CDR1 is MDHEN and CDR2 SYDVKM. The CDR3 bases are TGTGCCAGCACCGTTAGCGGGACTTCCTACAATGAGCAGTTCTTC. Its translation: CASTVSGTSYNEQFF. Drawing the rest from reference TRBV28 and TRBJ2-1, the complete variable domain is DVKVTQSSRYLVKRTGEKVFLECVQDMDHENMFWYRQDPGLGLRLIYFSYDVKMKEKGDIPEGYSVSREKKERFSLILESASTNQTSMYLCASTVSGTSYNEQFFGPGTRLTVL.

In DNA, the CDR3 is TGTGCCAGCAGTGAAGCGGGGGCAGAGCAGTTCTTC. The encoded protein is CASSEAGAEQFF. The V gene is TRBV6-1, the J gene TRBJ2-1; maybe TRBD1 (6 bases). Germline V gene lookup returns CDR1 MNHNS and CDR2 SASEGT. V shed 0 bases and J shed 10 bases, with 7 bases lying between them. CDR3 length: 12 amino acids.

The chain couples TRBV30 to TRBJ2-5; 10 bases align to TRBD2. This CDR3 region has 15 residues. CDR1 and CDR2 from the germline V gene are GTSNPN and SVGIG (reference sequence). The V and J ends lost 3 bases and 4 bases, in that order; junction bases with no gene match: 8. CDR3 in DNA: TGTGCCTGGAGACCGGGACTAGCGAAGGGAGAGACCCAGTACTTC. It translates to CAWRPGLAKGETQYF. The full variable domain, rest sourced from reference TRBV30 and TRBJ2-5, is SQTIHQWPATLVQPVGSPLSLECTVEGTSNPNLYWYRQAAGRGLQLLFYSVGIGQISSEVPQNLSASRPQDRQFILSSKKLLLSDSGFYLCAWRPGLAKGETQYFGPGTRLLVL.

The chain employs TRBV6-5 and TRBJ2-3; TRBD1 might be the D (7 bases). This CDR3 contains 16 residues. Deletions cut 0 bases from V and 6 bases from J, with 16 bases between. Germline CDR1 is MNHEY and CDR2 is SVGAGI. The CDR3 loop reads CASSYSWRGRSDTQYF. The CDR3 coding sequence is TGTGCCAGCAGTTACTCGTGGAGGGGGCGTTCGGATACGCAGTATTTT.

CDR3 in amino acids: CASSPVSGGESTDTQYF. The CDR3 DNA follows: TGTGCCAGCAGCCCCGTGTCGGGGGGGGAATCCACAGATACGCAGTATTTT. The V and J genes are TRBV7-9 and TRBJ2-3; 8 positions agree with TRBD2. The J segment lost 2 bases and the V segment lost 5 bases, leaving 12 bases of the junction unmatched. This CDR3 is built from 17 residues. CDR1 is SEHNR and CDR2 is FQNEAQ in the germline V gene (reference sequence).

The V call is TRBV18, the J call TRBJ2-1, with 7 bases that match TRBD1. Looked up from germline, CDR1 is KGHSH and CDR2 is LQKENI. The CDR3 consists of 15 residues. V was clipped by 8 bases and J by 2 bases; unmatched bases: 9. This CDR3 is CASRGLQRTYNEQFF. CDR3 bases: TGTGCCAGCAGGGGGCTCCAGCGGACCTACAATGAGCAGTTCTTC.

This clone was seen once. This sequence joins TRBV5-4 and TRBJ2-5, with D possibly being TRBD1 (5 bases). The CDR3 extends over 13 amino acids. Trimming stripped 4 bases from V and 3 bases from J, with 10 bases between. Germline CDR1 reads SGHNT; CDR2 reads YYREEE (reference sequence). CDR3: CASSATQEETQYF. The DNA for the CDR3 is TGTGCCAGCAGCGCCACACAGGAAGAGACCCAGTACTTC.

The V gene is TRBV28, the J gene TRBJ1-4, with TRBD1 identical over 7 bases. V lost 8 bases to trimming and J lost 2 bases; unmatched junction nucleotides: 5. Germline loops: CDR1 MDHEN, CDR2 SYDVKM. The CDR3 is 14 residues long. The CDR3 nucleotides are TGTGCCAGCCAGGGGGGACTGACTAATGAAAAACTGTTTTTT. Encoded protein: CASQGGLTNEKLFF.

This chain links TRBV5-6 with TRBJ1-3; perhaps TRBD1 as D (5 bases). Trimming removed 4 bases at V and 2 bases at J, with 13 bases between. CDR1 and CDR2 from the germline V gene are SGHDT and YYEEEE. This CDR3 has 15 amino acids. In nucleotides, the CDR3 is TGTGCCAGCAGCCCGTCCCGGGGGACTGGAAACACCATATATTTT. It codes for CASSPSRGTGNTIYF.

The J gene is TRBJ1-2, the V gene TRBV15; 8 positions agree with TRBD1. The V gene's germline CDR1 is LNHNV and CDR2 YYDKDF (reference sequence). There are 13 residues in the CDR3. The ends lost 5 bases at V and 4 bases at J; junction bases unmatched: 3. DNA of the CDR3: TGTGCCACCAGCTCAGGACAGGGCTATGGCTACACCTTC. This codes for CATSSGQGYGYTF.

In its sample, this clone was seen a few times. V gene TRBV27 combines with J gene TRBJ2-2; 9 bases match TRBD1. After removal of 5 bases from V and 5 bases from J, the junction contained 9 bases not matched to a gene. The length of the CDR3 is 16 residues. Germline V lookup: CDR1 MNHEY, CDR2 SMNVEV (reference sequence). The CDR3 loop is CASSPQDRGFTGELFF. The CDR3 coding sequence is TGTGCCAGCAGTCCCCAGGACAGGGGATTTACCGGGGAGCTGTTTTTT.

The chain recombines TRBV30 with TRBJ2-5; perhaps TRBD2 as D (6 bases). Germline CDR1 is GTSNPN and CDR2 is SVGIG (reference sequence). The CDR3 spans 14 residues. Trimming took off 3 bases at V and 3 bases at J, with 14 bases between the two ends. CDR3 sequence reads: CAWSGKGLKETQYF. CDR3 nucleotide sequence: TGTGCCTGGAGCGGTAAGGGACTCAAAGAGACCCAGTACTTC.

The chain is built from TRBV5-1 and TRBJ2-7; TRBD2 aligns across 8 bases. The CDR3 contains 14 residues. Looked up from germline, CDR1 is SGHRS and CDR2 is YFSETQ. V was clipped by 0 bases and J by 3 bases; unmatched bases: 2. In DNA form, the CDR3 reads TGCGCCAGCAGCTTGGGGAGCGGGAGCTACGAGCAGTACTTC. This translates into CASSLGSGSYEQYF.

The chain recombines TRBV20-1 with TRBJ1-2, with 7 bases lining up with TRBD1. The CDR3 has 10 amino acids. Per germline, CDR1 DFQATT and CDR2 SNEGSKA (reference sequence). The V gene end was trimmed by 6 bases and the J gene end by 6 bases; junction bases not matched to a gene: 1. The CDR3 DNA is TGCAGTGCAGGGGGCGATGGCTACACCTTC. It encodes CSAGGDGYTF.

This clone was recorded a few times. The chain carries TRBV7-2 and TRBJ2-3, with D possibly being TRBD2 (5 bases). V was cut by 3 bases and J by 7 bases, with 14 bases left in between. Germline V CDR1 and CDR2: SGHTA, FQGNSA. The CDR3 extends over 14 amino acids. The CDR3 region is CASSLIPAGNTQYF. CDR3 coding DNA: TGTGCCAGCAGCTTGATCCCCGCGGGCAATACGCAGTATTTT. Drawing the rest from reference TRBV7-2 and TRBJ2-3, the complete variable domain is GAGVSQSPSNKVTEKGKDVELRCDPISGHTALYWYRQSLGQGLEFLIYFQGNSAPDKSGLPSDRFSAERTGGSVSTLTIQRTQQEDSAVYLCASSLIPAGNTQYFGPGTRLTVL.

V gene TRBV5-3 combines with J gene TRBJ2-7; no definite D call. TRBV5-3 is sorted into the ORF group, with uncertain function. CDR3 length: 13 residues. V shed 4 bases and J shed 3 bases, with 11 bases lying between them. CDR3 protein: CARSEGSLYEQYF. The CDR3 region has the DNA TGTGCCAGAAGCGAAGGTAGCCTCTACGAGCAGTACTTC.

This clone has a count of ten or more. Other DNA sequences within the sample encode an identical CDR3. The chain combines TRBV9 with TRBJ2-5, with D maybe TRBD2 (5 bases). CDR1 is SGDLS, CDR2 YYNGEE, per germline. The V end was cut by 0 bases, the J end by 5 bases, with 11 bases between. CDR3 length equals 14 residues. This CDR3 reads CASSVAYRGETQYF. In nucleotides, the CDR3 is TGTGCCAGCAGCGTAGCTTACAGAGGGGAGACCCAGTACTTC.

V usage is TRBV19 and J usage is TRBJ1-3, with D uncertain. This CDR3 is 15 amino acids long. Germline-derived CDR1 and CDR2 are LNHDA and SQIVND (reference sequence). V was cut by 5 bases and J by 5 bases, with 16 bases left in between. The CDR3 protein is CASSSSGVARNTIYF. The DNA for the CDR3 is TGTGCCAGTAGTTCCTCGGGTGTGGCGAGAAACACCATATATTTT.

The V and J genes are TRBV11-2 and TRBJ2-7; TRBD1 aligns across 8 bases. The germline V gene encodes CDR1 SGHAT and CDR2 FQNNGV. The CDR3 has 16 residues. Losses at the gene ends were 0 bases for V and 4 bases for J; bases not matched to a gene: 8. In DNA form, the CDR3 reads TGTGCCAGCAGCTTAGACCTGACAGGGGCGGGGTACGAGCAGTACTTC. It specifies CASSLDLTGAGYEQYF.

This chain links TRBV2 with TRBJ2-3, with TRBD1 matching over 8 bases. Germline V gives CDR1 SNHLY, CDR2 FYNNEI. With 3 bases clipped from V and 1 base from J, the junction kept 3 bases outside the gene matches. This CDR3 comprises 15 residues. The CDR3 reads CASSDGGQGTDTQYF. The CDR3 DNA reads TGTGCCAGCAGTGACGGGGGACAGGGCACAGATACGCAGTATTTT.

The chain recombines TRBV19 with TRBJ1-2; 9 positions agree with TRBD1. This CDR3 has 15 amino acids. With 3 bases clipped from V and 4 bases from J, the junction kept 6 bases outside the gene matches. Germline assignment: CDR1 LNHDA and CDR2 SQIVND (reference sequence). The CDR3 coding sequence is TGTGCCAGTAGTATTGGACGGACAGGGGTCTATGGCTACACCTTC. Amino acid sequence: CASSIGRTGVYGYTF.

The chain employs TRBV30 and TRBJ2-2, with D unresolved. V was shortened by 3 bases and J by 4 bases, with 9 bases between the two germline ends. This CDR3 is built from 13 residues. Germline V CDR1 and CDR2: GTSNPN, SVGIG (reference sequence). CDR3 region: CAWRSYGTGELFF. The CDR3 region has the DNA TGTGCCTGGAGGAGTTATGGCACCGGGGAGCTGTTTTTT.

The CDR3 is CASSLGTRYSNQPQHF. Here the CDR3 DNA reads TGTGCCAGTAGCCTTGGGACACGTTATAGCAATCAGCCCCAGCATTTT. This chain joins TRBV19 and TRBJ1-5; TRBD1 might be the D (6 bases). The CDR3 is made up of 16 amino acids. Trimming took 6 bases from V and 0 from J, leaving 15 bases between them. In germline, CDR1 is LNHDA, CDR2 SQIVND (reference sequence).

This clone came up a few times. The chain recombines TRBV19 with TRBJ1-1; the match to TRBD1 covers 7 bases. There are 14 residues in the CDR3. Per germline, CDR1 LNHDA and CDR2 SQIVND (reference sequence). The J segment lost 0 bases and the V segment lost 8 bases, leaving 6 bases of the junction unmatched. CDR3 protein: CASGDSSMNTEAFF. In DNA form, the CDR3 reads TGTGCCAGTGGGGACAGTTCGATGAACACTGAAGCTTTCTTT. The variable domain in full, with the rest retrieved from reference TRBV19 and TRBJ1-1, is DGGITQSPKYLFRKEGQNVTLSCEQNLNHDAMYWYRQDPGQGLRLIYYSQIVNDFQKGDIAEGYSVSREKKESFPLTVTSAQKNPTAFYLCASGDSSMNTEAFFGQGTRLTVV.

This clone was counted once. The chain employs TRBV27 and TRBJ1-5, with no clear D. Trimming pared 5 bases from V and 7 bases from J, leaving 12 bases between. The CDR3 loop spans 13 amino acids. CDR1 is MNHEY and CDR2 is SMNVEV in the germline V gene (reference sequence). DNA of the CDR3: TGTGCCAGCAGTCCCTTAAACACCCAGCCCCAGCATTTT. Translation: CASSPLNTQPQHF.

The chain joins TRBV10-3 to TRBJ1-2, with D possibly being TRBD1 (6 bases). Per germline, CDR1 ENHRY and CDR2 SYGVKD. With 6 bases removed from V and 4 bases from J, the gap between germline ends came to 15 bases. The CDR3 loop spans 14 amino acids. The CDR3 sequence is CAIRTSGQTYGYTF. The DNA for the CDR3 is TGTGCCATCAGGACCTCTGGACAGACCTATGGCTACACCTTC.